The present entry profiles one T cell receptor beta chain with its context. Its antigen is unidentified. Produced via immunoSEQ multiplex PCR; TCRdb's table is partial and in-frame only. This sample yields roughly 28,000 clones, of which about 92% are seen a single time; under 0.9% belongs to the top ten. The germline V gene encodes CDR1 KGHSH and CDR2 LQKENI. The CDR3 spans 16 residues. J was trimmed by 6 bases and V by 3 bases; bases with no gene match: 11. These data belong to a study of graft-versus-host responses after intestinal transplantation. Study summary: Recipients underwent multivisceral, liver-intestinal, or isolated intestinal transplants.

Study-wide results and caveats: The highest levels of circulating GvH clones went along with early declines in HvG clones after transplant.

This receptor was obtained from a human patient who received an intestinal transplant, so some T cells may come from the graft donor. This specimen was PBMCs, taken about ten weeks after intestinal transplant. The chain employs TRBV18 and TRBJ2-1; 7 bases fit TRBD2. The DNA of the CDR3 is TGTGCCAGCTCACCCCAGGGTGTGGGGGGGAGCAATGAGCAGTTCTTC. Amino acid sequence: CASSPQGVGGSNEQFF.